Reported below is one T cell receptor (beta chain). This clone was seen only a few times. Its antigen target is currently unknown. Nothing much larger sits one base from this clone, and base qualities are not available. The sample originates from a study of cytotoxic CD8 clonotypes in ibrutinib-treated CLL listed by TCRdb under 2021. Describing the broader study: The cohort was composed of ten to eleven relapsed/refractory and approximately 16 treatment-naive patients; IGHV unmutated status was identified in about 17 patients. Partial responses were observed in approximately 24 patients and complete responses in 2; after a median follow-up of about 69 months, remission was maintained in roughly 15 patients and progression was observed in around twelve. Response samples were obtained after a median of around 11 months of treatment, with a range of roughly 6 to 36 months. On average, each sample yielded around 230,000 productive templates and around 100,000 productive rearrangements. Of the approximately 87 people in the trial, about two dozen had longitudinal samples available. Cryopreserved peripheral blood mononuclear cells were obtained prior to treatment, at the time of response, and at either disease progression or sustained remission. All remission and progressive disease samples were collected while patients were still receiving ibrutinib. Study-level results and caveats: Sampling times were not matched between sustained-remission and progressing patients, and lymph node repertoires were not studied. Public clonotypes were rare and either shrank or stayed stable during treatment, and the rise in clonality at ibrutinib response reflected expansion of private clonotypes. At ibrutinib response clonality went up, during sustained remission it held steady, and at progression it dropped back toward baseline. Baseline clonality exceeded that of age-matched healthy donors and correlated strongly with circulating CD8+ T-cell counts.

CDR1 and CDR2 are read off the germline V gene as WSHSY and SAAADI. Trimming at the junction amounts to 7 bases on V and 2 bases on J, and the germline ends lie 11 bases apart. From the cysteine through the phenylalanine, the CDR3 covers 14 amino acids. Just CDR3 DNA is preserved here, 42 bases in frame from base 1. On a MiSeq, deep resolution sequencing aimed for a depth between 1 in 1 million and 1 in 200,000 T cells, with each clonotype covered about 9.2x on average. TCR beta libraries were generated with the immunoSEQ hsTCRB Kit. In the original analysis: The data were analyzed with ImmunoSEQ Analyzer and ImmunoSEQ Data Assistant, and V, D and J gene assignments followed IMGT definitions. Clonality, with values ranging from 0 to 1, was calculated as one minus the normalized Shannon entropy of productive rearrangement frequencies. Public clonotype analysis was restricted to overrepresented clonotypes comprising at least 0.05% of each patient's repertoire. Some 13 age-matched healthy donor repertoires from immuneACCESS served as clonality controls. The table comes from immuneACCESS by way of TCRdb, which keeps in-frame sequences with V and J called. Part of the clones is missing from these tables; in studies checked, under half for an unresolved V gene and the rest for unknown reasons. The V and J calls and clone size were taken over from that table, and D and trimming were inferred from the DNA. This sample comprises around 130,000 clones, approximately 80% of them detected only once. The ten largest clones take up around 3% of the sample.

This specimen's time point label, per the study, means: around 2 years on ibrutinib. Approximately 2 micrograms of genomic DNA were extracted from cryopreserved PBMCs for TCR beta library preparation. Longitudinal blood samples from CLL patients on ibrutinib monotherapy underwent high-throughput TCR beta sequencing. Patients were enrolled in a phase 2 open-label single-center ibrutinib monotherapy trial. The origin of this receptor is a human donor with chronic lymphocytic leukemia. The sequences come from PBMCs, collected after 24 months of ibrutinib treatment. The chain is assembled from TRBV10-2 and TRBJ2-2, with no reliable assignment of the D segment. The nucleotide sequence is TGCGCCAGCACCCGGAGTGGAAACACCGGGGAGCTGTTTTTT. This gives the protein CASTRSGNTGELFF.